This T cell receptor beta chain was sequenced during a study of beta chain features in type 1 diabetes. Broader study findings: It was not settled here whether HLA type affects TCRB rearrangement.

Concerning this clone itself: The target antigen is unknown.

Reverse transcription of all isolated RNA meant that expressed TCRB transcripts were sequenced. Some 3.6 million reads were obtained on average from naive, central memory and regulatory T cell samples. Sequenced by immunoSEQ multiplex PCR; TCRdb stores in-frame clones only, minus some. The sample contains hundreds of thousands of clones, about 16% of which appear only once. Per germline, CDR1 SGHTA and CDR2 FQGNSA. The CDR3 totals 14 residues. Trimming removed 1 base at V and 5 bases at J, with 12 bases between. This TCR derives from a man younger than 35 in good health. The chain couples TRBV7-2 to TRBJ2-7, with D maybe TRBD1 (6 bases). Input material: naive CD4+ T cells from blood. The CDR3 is CASSLGLGADEQYF. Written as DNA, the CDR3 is TGTGCCAGCAGCTTAGGGTTGGGGGCAGACGAGCAGTACTTC.